One sample yielded the 3 T cell receptor beta chains listed below, sequenced in a study of siplizumab effects on memory and regulatory T cells. The table came from immunoSEQ multiplex PCR; TCRdb's copy has only in-frame clones and leaves some out. Here the sample spans around 100,000 clones, about 94% being singletons. Material for sequencing was non-Treg CD4+ T cells sorted from blood. The receptors were sampled from a human donor in good health.

The rearrangement joins TRBV7-3 to TRBJ2-2; 9 bases line up with TRBD2. In germline, CDR1 is SGHTA, CDR2 FQGTGA. The CDR3 spans 15 residues. V shed 4 bases and J 5 bases; nucleotides not matched to a gene: 5. The CDR3 region is CASSYSGSTTGELFF. In DNA form, the CDR3 reads TGTGCCAGCAGCTATAGCGGGAGTACGACCGGGGAGCTGTTTTTT. Filled out from reference TRBV7-3 and TRBJ2-2, the complete variable domain reads GAGVSQTPSNKVTEKGKYVELRCDPISGHTALYWYRQSLGQGPEFLIYFQGTGAADDSGLPNDRFFAVRPEGSVSTLKIQRTERGDSAVYLCASSYSGSTTGELFFGEGSRLTVL.

The chain carries TRBV14 and TRBJ1-1, with a possible D match to TRBD1 (5 bases). Germline CDR1 reads SGHDN; CDR2 reads FVKESK. The CDR3 has 17 amino acids. With 0 bases removed from V and 6 bases from J, the gap between germline ends came to 20 bases. The CDR3 spells CASSQDRAKGRGAEAFF. The CDR3 DNA reads as TGTGCCAGCAGCCAAGATAGAGCTAAGGGGAGAGGCGCTGAAGCTTTCTTT.

This rearrangement joins TRBV5-1 to TRBJ2-3; D could derive from TRBD1 or TRBD2 (6 bases each). Germline V CDR1 and CDR2: SGHRS, YFSETQ. The CDR3 has 18 amino acids. V was trimmed by 2 bases and J by 1 base, leaving 20 bases between them. In nucleotides, the CDR3 is TGCGCCAGCAGCTTCCTCGCGGGACACCGCGACGGCACAGATACGCAGTATTTT. This translates into CASSFLAGHRDGTDTQYF.